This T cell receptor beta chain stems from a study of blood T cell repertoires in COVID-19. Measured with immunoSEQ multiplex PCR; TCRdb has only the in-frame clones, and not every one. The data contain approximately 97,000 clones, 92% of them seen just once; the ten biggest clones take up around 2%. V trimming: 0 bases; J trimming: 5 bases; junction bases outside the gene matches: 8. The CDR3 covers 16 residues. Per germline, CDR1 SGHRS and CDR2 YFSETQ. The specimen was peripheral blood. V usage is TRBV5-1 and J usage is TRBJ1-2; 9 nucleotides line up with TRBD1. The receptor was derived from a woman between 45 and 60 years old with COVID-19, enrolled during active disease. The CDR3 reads CASSLGTHRGPYGYTF. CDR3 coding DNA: TGCGCCAGCAGCTTGGGGACGCACAGGGGGCCTTATGGCTACACCTTC.